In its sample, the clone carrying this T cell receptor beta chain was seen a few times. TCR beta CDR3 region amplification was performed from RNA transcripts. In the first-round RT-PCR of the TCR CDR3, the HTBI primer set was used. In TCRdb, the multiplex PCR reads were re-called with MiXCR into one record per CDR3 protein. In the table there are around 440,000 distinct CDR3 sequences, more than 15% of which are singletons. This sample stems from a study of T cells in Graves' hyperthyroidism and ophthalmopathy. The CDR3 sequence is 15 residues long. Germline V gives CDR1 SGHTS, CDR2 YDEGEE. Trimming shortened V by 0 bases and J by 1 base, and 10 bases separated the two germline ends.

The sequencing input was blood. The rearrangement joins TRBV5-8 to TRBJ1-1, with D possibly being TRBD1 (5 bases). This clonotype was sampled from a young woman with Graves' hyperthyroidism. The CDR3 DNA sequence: TGTGCCAGCAGCTTGGCCCCCGGGACGAACACTGAAGCTTTCTTT. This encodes CASSLAPGTNTEAFF.